The rows below give T cell receptor beta chains drawn from one sample of a study of PD-L1 blockade in urothelial cancer. TCRdb keeps only in-frame clones here, not all; method: immunoSEQ multiplex PCR. The data contain about 110,000 clones, roughly 90% of them singletons. Sequenced here: PBMCs, sampled around atezolizumab (anti-PD-L1) treatment. The receptors originated from a man aged 55-75 years with urothelial cancer. Each CDR3 is given with its conserved first and last residue. D genes are given only for firm matches. Rows give clone size only sometimes, using once, few, many, or a class for an expanded clone.

>NA|TRBJ2-2|TRBV18|NA
CASSPRQITGELFF
TGTGCCAGCTCACCACGACAGATCACCGGGGAGCTGTTTTTT
>TRBD2|TRBJ2-1|TRBV10-1|NA
CASSEVAGGVNNEQFF
TGCGCCAGCAGTGAGGTAGCGGGAGGGGTGAACAATGAGCAGTTCTTC
>TRBD1|TRBJ1-2|TRBV7-2|NA
CASSLGGGIDYGYTF
TGTGCCAGCAGCTTAGGAGGGGGCATTGACTATGGCTACACCTTC
>NA|TRBJ1-1|TRBV28|NA
CASSSVSTENTEAFF
TGTGCCAGCAGTTCCGTATCGACAGAAAACACTGAAGCTTTCTTT
>NA|TRBJ2-7|TRBV5-1|NA
CASSLSEPSYEQYF
TGCGCCAGCAGCTTGAGCGAGCCCTCCTACGAGCAGTACTTC
>NA|TRBJ1-5|TRBV13|NA
CASQGQPQHF
TGTGCCAGCCAGGGGCAGCCCCAGCATTTT
>NA|TRBJ1-2|TRBV5-5|NA
CASSLDQTNYGYTF
TGTGCCAGCAGCTTAGATCAGACAAACTATGGCTACACCTTC
>TRBD2|TRBJ2-1|TRBV4-3|NA
CASSQELADYNEQFF
TGCGCCAGCAGCCAAGAACTAGCGGATTACAATGAGCAGTTCTTC
>TRBD2|TRBJ2-1|TRBV25-1|NA
CASSPLGSGGNNEQFF
TGTGCCAGCTCTCCCCTGGGGAGCGGGGGAAACAATGAGCAGTTCTTC
>NA|TRBJ2-7|TRBV27|NA
CASSFGEQYF
TGTGCCAGCAGTTTCGGCGAGCAGTACTTC
>TRBD2|TRBJ2-1|TRBV30|NA
CAWSVLVRGLAGEKSYNEQFF
TGTGCCTGGAGTGTTTTGGTCCGTGGACTAGCGGGGGAAAAATCCTACAATGAGCAGTTCTTC
>NA|TRBJ1-1|TRBV29-1|once
CSGGNGDTEAFF
TGCAGCGGAGGGAATGGGGACACTGAAGCTTTCTTT
>NA|TRBJ1-4|TRBV19|NA
CASSFRGPGEKLFF
TGTGCCAGTAGTTTCCGAGGGCCTGGTGAAAAACTGTTTTTT
>TRBD2|TRBJ2-5|TRBV30|once
CAWSKTSGGETQYF
TGTGCCTGGAGTAAGACTAGCGGGGGGGAGACCCAGTACTTC
>TRBD1|TRBJ2-1|TRBV28|NA
CASSSSSSGQGGFNEQFF
TGTGCCAGCAGTTCCTCCTCGTCGGGACAGGGGGGATTCAATGAGCAGTTCTTC
>NA|TRBJ1-3|TRBV30|once
CAWSVNSGNTIYF
TGTGCCTGGAGTGTTAACTCTGGAAACACCATATATTTT
>NA|TRBJ1-1|TRBV6-6|NA
CASTKAGTEAFF
TGTGCCAGCACTAAGGCGGGGACTGAAGCTTTCTTT
>TRBD1|TRBJ2-7|TRBV11-2|once
CASSNAWTGNNYEQYF
TGTGCCAGCAGCAACGCTTGGACAGGGAACAACTACGAGCAGTACTTC
>NA|TRBJ1-1|TRBV5-1|NA
CASSFTESSEAFF
TGCGCCAGCAGCTTTACAGAGAGCTCAGAAGCTTTCTTT
>NA|TRBJ2-7|TRBV6-5|NA
CASSRPGTYEQYF
TGTGCCAGCAGCCGCCCCGGTACCTACGAGCAGTACTTC
>NA|TRBJ2-2|TRBV29-1|NA
CSVDNAAGELFF
TGCAGCGTTGATAACGCTGCGGGGGAGCTGTTTTTT
>TRBD2|TRBJ2-1|TRBV19|NA
CASSPSAISGAYNEQFF
TGTGCCAGTAGTCCCTCGGCGATTAGCGGGGCCTACAATGAGCAGTTCTTC
>NA|TRBJ1-1|TRBV4-1|NA
CASSLGTLNTEAFF
TGCGCCAGCAGCCTTGGGACACTGAACACTGAAGCTTTCTTT
>NA|TRBJ2-3|TRBV11-3|NA
CASSLGRTTTDTQYF
TGTGCCAGCAGCTTAGGACGGACTACTACAGATACGCAGTATTTT
>NA|TRBJ1-1|TRBV14|NA
CASSQDLWGVGSESEAFF
TGTGCCAGCAGCCAAGATCTTTGGGGAGTAGGGTCGGAGTCTGAAGCTTTCTTT
>TRBD1|TRBJ1-1|TRBV18|NA
CASSPGTVNTEAFF
TGTGCCAGCTCACCGGGGACAGTGAACACTGAAGCTTTCTTT
>NA|TRBJ2-1|TRBV5-4|NA
CASSPARDYFSSYNEQFF
TGTGCCAGCAGCCCGGCTAGAGATTATTTTAGCTCCTACAATGAGCAGTTCTTC
>TRBD2|TRBJ2-3|TRBV5-1|NA
CASSFSGGEDTQYF
TGCGCCAGCAGCTTCAGCGGGGGGGAAGATACGCAGTATTTT
>TRBD2|TRBJ2-1|TRBV5-1|once
CASSTGRTSGSNEQFF
TGCGCCAGCAGCACAGGTCGGACTAGCGGGAGCAATGAGCAGTTCTTC
>NA|TRBJ2-7|TRBV7-6|NA
CASSPTGDYEQYF
TGTGCCAGCAGCCCCACGGGGGACTACGAGCAGTACTTC
>TRBD1|TRBJ2-2|TRBV7-2|NA
CASSSRQGANTGELFF
TGTGCCAGCAGCTCTCGACAGGGGGCGAACACCGGGGAGCTGTTTTTT
>TRBD1|TRBJ2-3|TRBV9|NA
CASSVGGGLTDTQYF
TGTGCCAGCAGCGTAGGAGGGGGCCTCACAGATACGCAGTATTTT
>NA|TRBJ1-5|TRBV7-2|NA
CASSFSGNNQPQHF
TGTGCCAGCAGCTTTTCGGGAAACAATCAGCCCCAGCATTTT